Below, 18 T cell receptor beta chains from the same sample are listed, as sequenced in a study of molecular identifiers for immune sequencing clone quantification. TCRdb re-derived calls from the PCR reads in MiXCR, one entry per CDR3 protein. The sample consists of nearly 650,000 distinct CDR3 sequences, over 25% of them appearing once. Sequenced material: naive CD8+ T cells from blood, with Jurkat cell RNA spiked in. Subset defined: FACS-sorted CD8+CD4-CCR7+CD45RA+ naive T cells. These receptors all come from a human donor in good health. Some libraries in this study had Jurkat cell RNA spiked in.

This sequence joins TRBV13 and TRBJ1-2, with D perhaps matching TRBD1 (6 bases). Trimming removed 5 bases from V and 3 bases from J, with 13 bases in between. The CDR3 consists of 14 residues. Germline CDR1 reads PRHDT; CDR2 reads FYEKMQ (reference sequence). The CDR3 is CASSPPGVDYGYTF. Here the CDR3 DNA reads TGTGCCAGCAGCCCCCCAGGGGTAGACTATGGCTACACCTTC.

This clonotype came up many times. The J gene is TRBJ2-3, the V gene TRBV5-1; tentatively, D is TRBD2 (5 bases). The CDR3 is made up of 15 amino acids. CDR1 is SGHRS, CDR2 YFSETQ, per germline. V was pared by 4 bases and J by 1 base, with 13 bases between. The CDR3 DNA sequence: TGCGCCAGCAGCATTGCTAGCCGGGGCACAGATACGCAGTATTTT. The encoded protein is CASSIASRGTDTQYF.

The V and J genes are TRBV28 and TRBJ1-1; D uncertain. Trimming left V 7 bases short and J 6 bases short, with 15 bases between. CDR1 and CDR2 from the germline V gene are MDHEN and SYDVKM. The CDR3 has 13 amino acids. The DNA of the CDR3 is TGTGCCAGCAAAACTTTAATCAACGCTGAAGCTTTCTTT. This codes for CASKTLINAEAFF. Looking up the rest from reference TRBV28 and TRBJ1-1 gives the full variable domain: DVKVTQSSRYLVKRTGEKVFLECVQDMDHENMFWYRQDPGLGLRLIYFSYDVKMKEKGDIPEGYSVSREKKERFSLILESASTNQTSMYLCASKTLINAEAFFGQGTRLTVV.

On this clonotype: A much larger clone is a single base away; this may be a read error. V is TRBV7-2 and J is TRBJ2-4; 8 bases match TRBD2. Trimming removed 6 bases from V and 0 bases from J; junction bases left unmatched: 13. Germline lookup yields CDR1 SGHTA and CDR2 FQGNSA. The CDR3 totals 18 residues. CDR3 nucleotide sequence: TGTGCCAGCAGTTCACCGGGAGGGACGGCGGGAGCCAAAAACATTCAGTACTTC. Protein: CASSSPGGTAGAKNIQYF. Full variable domain (missing parts from reference TRBV7-2 and TRBJ2-4): GAGVSQSPSNKVTEKGKDVELRCDPISGHTALYWYRQSLGQGLEFLIYFQGNSAPDKSGLPSDRFSAERTGGSVSTLTIQRTQQEDSAVYLCASSSPGGTAGAKNIQYFGAGTRLSVL.

This clonotype has more than one count but fewer than ten. The chain uses TRBV4-3 and TRBJ2-6; either TRBD1 or TRBD2 may fit D (5 bases each). Trimming removed 0 bases at V and 0 bases at J, with 21 bases between. Germline V gene sequence: CDR1 LGHNA, CDR2 YSLEER. The CDR3 runs 21 residues. In DNA form, the CDR3 reads TGCGCCAGCAGCCAAGATCGTTTTCGGGGCGGGTTGAACTCTGGGGCCAACGTCCTGACTTTC. Translation gives CASSQDRFRGGLNSGANVLTF.

This clonotype has more than one count but fewer than ten. The chain joins TRBV19 to TRBJ1-5; 7 nucleotides match TRBD1. The CDR3 runs 15 residues. Germline lookup yields CDR1 LNHDA and CDR2 SQIVND (reference sequence). V lost 5 bases to trimming and J lost 5 bases; unmatched junction nucleotides: 9. CDR3 amino acids: CASSYGDRSYQPQHF. CDR3 in DNA: TGTGCCAGTAGTTACGGGGACAGATCCTATCAGCCCCAGCATTTT.

This clonotype was picked up a small number of times. The chain joins TRBV4-3 to TRBJ1-5; 9 bases agree with TRBD1. Trimming removed 1 base from V and 9 bases from J; junction bases left unmatched: 13. CDR3 length: 17 amino acids. Germline V gene sequence: CDR1 LGHNA, CDR2 YSLEER. CDR3 residues: CASSQGRWDRALGPQHF. The CDR3 bases are TGCGCCAGCAGCCAAGGGAGATGGGACAGGGCCCTCGGGCCCCAGCATTTT.

The table lists this clonotype with many counts. The J gene is TRBJ2-1, the V gene TRBV30; no clear D gene. V was shortened by 0 bases and J by 2 bases, with 5 bases between the two germline ends. CDR1 is GTSNPN and CDR2 is SVGIG in the germline V gene (reference sequence). CDR3 size: 13 residues. The CDR3 region has the DNA TGTGCCTGGAGTGTCGGCCCCTACAATGAGCAGTTCTTC. Its protein product is CAWSVGPYNEQFF.

This clonotype turned up a few times. The chain links TRBV24-1 to TRBJ2-7; perhaps TRBD1 as D (6 bases). The germline gives CDR1 KGHDR, CDR2 SFDVKD. The CDR3 contains 13 residues. Trimming stripped 7 bases from V and 6 bases from J, with 15 bases between. The CDR3 is CATRPGVRGEQYF. CDR3 DNA: TGTGCCACCAGGCCAGGGGTGAGGGGCGAGCAGTACTTC.

There are a few counts of this clonotype. The genes are TRBV3-1 and TRBJ1-1; the D gene is possibly TRBD1 (5 bases). V lost 1 base, J lost 1 base, and 13 bases lay in between. The CDR3 loop spans 16 amino acids. The V gene's germline CDR1 is LGHDT and CDR2 YNNKEL (reference sequence). The CDR3: CASSQVDGGSNTEAFF. The CDR3 DNA reads as TGTGCCAGCAGCCAAGTTGATGGGGGATCGAACACTGAAGCTTTCTTT.

In this sample, this clonotype turned up a few times. The chain employs TRBV19 and TRBJ2-7, with TRBD1 identical over 8 bases. Trimming removed 10 bases from V and 1 base from J; junction bases left unmatched: 3. CDR3 length: 12 amino acids. CDR1 and CDR2 (germline): LNHDA, SQIVND (reference sequence). Here the CDR3 DNA reads TGTGCCACCCGGGACAGGTCCTACGAGCAGTACTTC. It is translated as CATRDRSYEQYF.

This clonotype came up many times. V and J are TRBV30 and TRBJ2-5; D not resolved. Trimming cost V 6 bases and J 0 bases, with 8 bases left between them. The CDR3 covers 12 residues. Germline V gene data show CDR1 as GTSNPN and CDR2 as SVGIG (reference sequence). CDR3 in DNA: TGTGCCTGTGACTCAGACCAAGAGACCCAGTACTTC. Its translation: CACDSDQETQYF. Complete variable domain (other parts from reference TRBV30 and TRBJ2-5): SQTIHQWPATLVQPVGSPLSLECTVEGTSNPNLYWYRQAAGRGLQLLFYSVGIGQISSEVPQNLSASRPQDRQFILSSKKLLLSDSGFYLCACDSDQETQYFGPGTRLLVL.

This clonotype was seen only a few times. The chain uses TRBV6-6 and TRBJ1-2; D is perhaps TRBD1 (5 bases). This CDR3 contains 13 residues. The V and J ends lost 5 bases and 6 bases respectively, with 13 bases between them. Germline loops: CDR1 MNHNY, CDR2 SVGAGI (reference sequence). CDR3 in DNA: TGTGCCAGCAGTCCACAAGGACAAAATGGCTACACCTTC. Amino acid sequence: CASSPQGQNGYTF.

The chain recombines TRBV28 with TRBJ2-3, with D possibly being TRBD1 (5 bases). With 6 bases removed from V and 2 bases from J, the gap between germline ends came to 15 bases. CDR3 length equals 15 residues. Per germline, CDR1 MDHEN and CDR2 SYDVKM. This chain's CDR3 is CASSFEGVTTDTQYF. CDR3 bases: TGTGCCAGCAGCTTTGAAGGGGTCACCACAGATACGCAGTATTTT.

This clonotype came up many times. The chain links TRBV7-2 to TRBJ1-2; 12 positions match TRBD1. This CDR3 is built from 15 residues. Germline CDR1 is SGHTA and CDR2 is FQGNSA. Losses at the gene ends were 4 bases for V and 8 bases for J; bases not matched to a gene: 8. In DNA form, the CDR3 reads TGTGCCAGCAGCTCCACCGGGACAGGGGGCAGCGGCTACACCTTC. Residues: CASSSTGTGGSGYTF.

This clonotype was recorded at least ten times. The rearrangement joins TRBV5-1 to TRBJ2-3; 13 bases agree with TRBD2. V lost 3 bases, J lost 3 bases, and 4 bases stayed unmatched. Germline CDR1 SGHRS, CDR2 YFSETQ. The CDR3 spans 16 residues. CDR3 in DNA: TGCGCCAGCAGCTACGGACTAGCGGGAGTAACAGATACGCAGTATTTT. Translated, it gives CASSYGLAGVTDTQYF.

This clonotype was recorded at least ten times. This chain uses TRBV29-1 with TRBJ2-7, with D tentatively TRBD1 (6 bases). The length of the CDR3 is 14 residues. V was cut by 3 bases and J by 4 bases, with 16 bases left in between. Germline CDR1 and CDR2: SQVTM and ANQGSEA. In DNA form, the CDR3 reads TGCAGCGTTGAGGGATTTGGGGGCGAGTACGAGCAGTACTTC. This codes for CSVEGFGGEYEQYF.

This clonotype was recorded many times. The rearrangement joins TRBV7-6 to TRBJ2-7; the match to TRBD2 covers 10 bases. V was pared by 6 bases and J by 4 bases, with 6 bases of the junction left unmatched. The germline CDR1 and CDR2 sequences are SGHVS and FNYEAQ. The CDR3 length is 14 residues. CDR3 nucleotides: TGTGCCAGCAGACCACTAGCGGGGAGTTACGAGCAGTACTTC. Amino acids: CASRPLAGSYEQYF. Full variable domain (missing parts from reference TRBV7-6 and TRBJ2-7): GAGVSQSPRYKVTKRGQDVALRCDPISGHVSLYWYRQALGQGPEFLTYFNYEAQQDKSGLPNDRFSAERPEGSISTLTIQRTEQRDSAMYRCASRPLAGSYEQYFGPGTRLTVT.